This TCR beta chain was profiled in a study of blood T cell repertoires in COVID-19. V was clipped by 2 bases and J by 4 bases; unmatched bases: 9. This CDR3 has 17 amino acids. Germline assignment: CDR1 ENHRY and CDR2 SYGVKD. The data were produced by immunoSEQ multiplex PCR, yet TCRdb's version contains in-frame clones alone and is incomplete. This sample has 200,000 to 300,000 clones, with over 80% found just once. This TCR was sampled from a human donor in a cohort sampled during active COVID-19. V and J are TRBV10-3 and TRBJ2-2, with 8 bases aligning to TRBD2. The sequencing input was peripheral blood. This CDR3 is CAISELSGGIRTGELFF. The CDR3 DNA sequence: TGTGCCATCAGTGAGCTAAGCGGGGGTATTCGCACCGGGGAGCTGTTTTTT.